Listed below are T cell receptor beta chains from one sample, sequenced in a study of blood T cell repertoires in COVID-19. Measured with immunoSEQ multiplex PCR; TCRdb has only the in-frame clones, and not every one. The sample lists 160,000 or so clones, about 83% occurring once. The sample was peripheral blood. These TCRs come from a woman aged 80 or over with acute or convalescent COVID-19. Both conserved end residues are part of each CDR3. A D gene is named only where the DNA matches it firmly. Clone size appears in some rows only: once, few, many, or a class for an expanded clone.

CDR3 DNA: TGTGCCAGCAGTGAATTGGCAGGGGGTGTGGCCGGGGAGCTGTTTTTT
CDR3 protein: CASSELAGGVAGELFF
V gene: TRBV2
clone size: .
D gene: TRBD1
J gene: TRBJ2-2

CDR3 DNA: TGTGCCAGCATCACGACAGGGACGAACGCAGATACGCAGTATTTT
CDR3 protein: CASITTGTNADTQYF
V gene: TRBV28
clone size: .
D gene: TRBD1
J gene: TRBJ2-3

CDR3 DNA: TGTGCCACCAGTGAGAAGGTAGCCGGCGAGAATGAGCAGTTCTTC
CDR3 protein: CATSEKVAGENEQFF
V gene: TRBV24-1
clone size: .
D gene: .
J gene: TRBJ2-1

CDR3 DNA: TGTGCCAGCAGCTTAGGGGGACAGGGTGGTCAGCCCCAGCATTTT
CDR3 protein: CASSLGGQGGQPQHF
V gene: TRBV7-9
clone size: .
D gene: TRBD1
J gene: TRBJ1-5

CDR3 DNA: TGTGCCAGCTGGGGCGGGAACTCGGACACTGAAGCTTTCTTT
CDR3 protein: CASWGGNSDTEAFF
V gene: TRBV28
clone size: .
D gene: .
J gene: TRBJ1-1

CDR3 DNA: TGCGCCAGCAGCCCCGGGACAACGGGAAATGAAAAACTGTTTTTT
CDR3 protein: CASSPGTTGNEKLFF
V gene: TRBV5-1
clone size: .
D gene: .
J gene: TRBJ1-4

CDR3 DNA: TGTGCCTGGAGTACTAGCTCCTACGAGCAGTACTTC
CDR3 protein: CAWSTSSYEQYF
V gene: TRBV30
clone size: once
D gene: .
J gene: TRBJ2-7

CDR3 DNA: TGCGCCAGCAGCCGAGTACCGGGACAGGGGGGGGGTCAGGGCAATCAGCCCCAGCATTTT
CDR3 protein: CASSRVPGQGGGQGNQPQHF
V gene: TRBV4-1
clone size: .
D gene: TRBD1
J gene: TRBJ1-5

CDR3 DNA: TGTGCCAGCAGCCCCAGGACTAGCGGGGGGGCCAGGTCAGATACGCAGTATTTT
CDR3 protein: CASSPRTSGGARSDTQYF
V gene: TRBV11-2
clone size: once
D gene: TRBD2
J gene: TRBJ2-3

CDR3 DNA: TGCGCCAGCAGCCTTGGACTAGTGGGGAGCACAGATACGCAGTATTTT
CDR3 protein: CASSLGLVGSTDTQYF
V gene: TRBV5-1
clone size: .
D gene: TRBD2
J gene: TRBJ2-3

CDR3 DNA: TGTGCCAGCAGCACCTCGCTAGCTAGCTCCTACAATGAGCAGTTCTTC
CDR3 protein: CASSTSLASSYNEQFF
V gene: TRBV5-4
clone size: .
D gene: .
J gene: TRBJ2-1

CDR3 DNA: TGTGCCAGCAGAGAAGCGGGAGGGTCCTCCTACGAGCAGTACTTC
CDR3 protein: CASREAGGSSYEQYF
V gene: TRBV28
clone size: .
D gene: TRBD2
J gene: TRBJ2-7

CDR3 DNA: TGTGCCAGCAGCCAAGATACCAGGGCCGGGGAGCTGTTTTTT
CDR3 protein: CASSQDTRAGELFF
V gene: TRBV3-1/TRBV3-2
clone size: .
D gene: .
J gene: TRBJ2-2

CDR3 DNA: TGTGCCAGTAGTGAGCGGTGGAGGGACGAGCAGTACTTC
CDR3 protein: CASSERWRDEQYF
V gene: TRBV19
clone size: few
D gene: .
J gene: TRBJ2-7

CDR3 DNA: TGTGCCAGCTGGCCTAGCGGGTCCTACGAGCAGTACTTC
CDR3 protein: CASWPSGSYEQYF
V gene: TRBV6-5
clone size: .
D gene: TRBD2
J gene: TRBJ2-7

CDR3 DNA: TGTGCTAGCAGCTTAGCGGGGCCCGGGGATACGCAGTATTTT
CDR3 protein: CASSLAGPGDTQYF
V gene: TRBV7-7
clone size: few
D gene: TRBD2
J gene: TRBJ2-3

CDR3 DNA: TGTGCCAGCAGCCAAGGGCGGTATGGCTACACCTTC
CDR3 protein: CASSQGRYGYTF
V gene: TRBV3-1/TRBV3-2
clone size: .
D gene: .
J gene: TRBJ1-2

CDR3 DNA: TGTGCCAGCTCACCAAGGACAGGGCCACAAGAGACCCAGTACTTC
CDR3 protein: CASSPRTGPQETQYF
V gene: TRBV18
clone size: .
D gene: TRBD1
J gene: TRBJ2-5

CDR3 DNA: TGTGCCAGCAGTCGGGGGGGTTCTAGCACTGAAGCTTTCTTT
CDR3 protein: CASSRGGSSTEAFF
V gene: TRBV28
clone size: .
D gene: .
J gene: TRBJ1-1

CDR3 DNA: TGTGCCAGCAGTGTCTGGAGCTCCTACGAGCAGTACTTC
CDR3 protein: CASSVWSSYEQYF
V gene: TRBV25-1
clone size: .
D gene: .
J gene: TRBJ2-7

CDR3 DNA: TGTGCCACTACAACAGGGGCCACAGATACGCAGTATTTT
CDR3 protein: CATTTGATDTQYF
V gene: TRBV6-5
clone size: .
D gene: TRBD1
J gene: TRBJ2-3

CDR3 DNA: TGTGCCAGCAGTTTCTCAGGGGGTTCCTACGAGCAGTACTTC
CDR3 protein: CASSFSGGSYEQYF
V gene: TRBV28
clone size: .
D gene: TRBD1
J gene: TRBJ2-7

CDR3 DNA: TGTGCCAGTAGTACGGGGGCTGGAAACACCATATATTTT
CDR3 protein: CASSTGAGNTIYF
V gene: TRBV19
clone size: .
D gene: .
J gene: TRBJ1-3

CDR3 DNA: TGTGCCAGCAGCATTACTAGCGGGAGGTACAATGAGCAGTTCTTC
CDR3 protein: CASSITSGRYNEQFF
V gene: TRBV7-2
clone size: .
D gene: TRBD2
J gene: TRBJ2-1

CDR3 DNA: TGTGCCAGCAGCAAAAACCACAGATACGAGCAGTACTTC
CDR3 protein: CASSKNHRYEQYF
V gene: TRBV5-8
clone size: once
D gene: .
J gene: TRBJ2-7

CDR3 DNA: TGCAGTGCTAATGACCGCAAGAGCTCCTACGAGCAGTACTTC
CDR3 protein: CSANDRKSSYEQYF
V gene: TRBV20-1
clone size: once
D gene: .
J gene: TRBJ2-7

CDR3 DNA: TGTGCCACCAGTGATTTAGGGAGTACCTATTCACCCCTCCACTTT
CDR3 protein: CATSDLGSTYSPLHF
V gene: TRBV24-1
clone size: .
D gene: .
J gene: TRBJ1-6

CDR3 DNA: TGTGCCAGCAGTTGGAACTACAATCAGCCCCAGCATTTT
CDR3 protein: CASSWNYNQPQHF
V gene: TRBV12-3/TRBV12-4
clone size: .
D gene: .
J gene: TRBJ1-5

CDR3 DNA: TGTGCCAGCAAACTAGGGGAGGACACCGGGGAGCTGTTTTTT
CDR3 protein: CASKLGEDTGELFF
V gene: TRBV7-9
clone size: .
D gene: .
J gene: TRBJ2-2

CDR3 DNA: TGTGCCAGCAGCTTTTATGACCCGGGACTAGCGGATAATACGCAGTATTTT
CDR3 protein: CASSFYDPGLADNTQYF
V gene: TRBV11-2
clone size: .
D gene: TRBD2
J gene: TRBJ2-3

CDR3 DNA: TGTGCCACCAGGGGGGACAGGGGGGCCGGGGAGCTGTTTTTT
CDR3 protein: CATRGDRGAGELFF
V gene: TRBV24-1
clone size: once
D gene: TRBD1
J gene: TRBJ2-2

CDR3 DNA: TGTGCCAGCAGTCCCCTCGATGGCGGGACTGAAGCTTTCTTT
CDR3 protein: CASSPLDGGTEAFF
V gene: TRBV6-6
clone size: .
D gene: .
J gene: TRBJ1-1

CDR3 DNA: TGTGCCAGCAGCCCCCGCGGGGGACTAGCGGGAGTTTTCTACAATGAGCAGTTCTTC
CDR3 protein: CASSPRGGLAGVFYNEQFF
V gene: TRBV5-4
clone size: .
D gene: TRBD2
J gene: TRBJ2-1

CDR3 DNA: TGTGCCAGCAGCGTAGAGGGGCAGAACACCGGGGAGCTGTTTTTT
CDR3 protein: CASSVEGQNTGELFF
V gene: TRBV9
clone size: few
D gene: .
J gene: TRBJ2-2

CDR3 DNA: TGTGCCAGCAGCGTATATCAGGGATACACGAACACCGGGGAGCTGTTTTTT
CDR3 protein: CASSVYQGYTNTGELFF
V gene: TRBV9
clone size: .
D gene: .
J gene: TRBJ2-2

CDR3 DNA: TGTGCCAGCAGGCCACCACTTGCAAATACGCAGTATTTT
CDR3 protein: CASRPPLANTQYF
V gene: TRBV6-5
clone size: .
D gene: .
J gene: TRBJ2-3

CDR3 DNA: TGTGCCAGCAGCTCTCTCCTCAAGATAGCGGAGCTGCCCCTCCACTTT
CDR3 protein: CASSSLLKIAELPLHF
V gene: TRBV27
clone size: .
D gene: .
J gene: TRBJ1-6

CDR3 DNA: TGTGCCAGCAGTTACTCGAGAGGGGGCAGAGGGGAAACGCAGTATTTT
CDR3 protein: CASSYSRGGRGETQYF
V gene: TRBV6-6
clone size: .
D gene: TRBD1
J gene: TRBJ2-3

CDR3 DNA: TGTGCCAGCAGCCCATCGGGGTCAGGAAACACCATATATTTT
CDR3 protein: CASSPSGSGNTIYF
V gene: TRBV6-5
clone size: .
D gene: .
J gene: TRBJ1-3

CDR3 DNA: TGCGCCAGCAGCCAAGATCCCCGGTACGAGCAGTACTTC
CDR3 protein: CASSQDPRYEQYF
V gene: TRBV4-1
clone size: once
D gene: .
J gene: TRBJ2-7

CDR3 DNA: TGTGCCAGCAGCTTGGCAGGGGGGACCCAGTACTTC
CDR3 protein: CASSLAGGTQYF
V gene: TRBV5-5
clone size: .
D gene: TRBD1
J gene: TRBJ2-5

CDR3 DNA: TGTGCCAGCAGTTCCTGGGGGACAGGGAGTGAAAAACTGTTTTTT
CDR3 protein: CASSSWGTGSEKLFF
V gene: TRBV27
clone size: .
D gene: TRBD1
J gene: TRBJ1-4

CDR3 DNA: TGTGCCAGCAGCCGCCGGTCCTACGAGCAGTACTTC
CDR3 protein: CASSRRSYEQYF
V gene: TRBV3-1/TRBV3-2
clone size: .
D gene: .
J gene: TRBJ2-7

CDR3 DNA: TGCGCCAGCAGCCAACAAATGGGGACAGGGGGCCGGTACACTGAAGCTTTCTTT
CDR3 protein: CASSQQMGTGGRYTEAFF
V gene: TRBV4-1
clone size: .
D gene: TRBD1
J gene: TRBJ1-1

CDR3 DNA: TGTGCCAGCAGTCCTCCAGACAGGGCTAACTATGGCTACACCTTC
CDR3 protein: CASSPPDRANYGYTF
V gene: TRBV28
clone size: few
D gene: TRBD1
J gene: TRBJ1-2

CDR3 DNA: TGTGCCAGCAGTGTCGCTAGCGGGGGGGCCTCCTACAATGAGCAGTTCTTC
CDR3 protein: CASSVASGGASYNEQFF
V gene: TRBV2
clone size: once
D gene: TRBD2
J gene: TRBJ2-1

CDR3 DNA: TGTGCCAGCAGTTTAGCGGGAGGCAACACCGGGGAGCTGTTTTTT
CDR3 protein: CASSLAGGNTGELFF
V gene: TRBV27
clone size: .
D gene: TRBD2
J gene: TRBJ2-2

CDR3 DNA: TGTGCCAGCTCACCCGGGACAGGGCCTTCACCCCTCCACTTT
CDR3 protein: CASSPGTGPSPLHF
V gene: TRBV18
clone size: .
D gene: TRBD1
J gene: TRBJ1-6

CDR3 DNA: TGCAGCGTTGATAGACAGGTAGTCACAGATACGCAGTATTTT
CDR3 protein: CSVDRQVVTDTQYF
V gene: TRBV29-1
clone size: .
D gene: .
J gene: TRBJ2-3

CDR3 DNA: TGTGCCGGACGTCTCTTAGCGGGAGGGTCGTACGAGCAGTACTTC
CDR3 protein: CAGRLLAGGSYEQYF
V gene: TRBV6-5
clone size: .
D gene: TRBD2
J gene: TRBJ2-7

CDR3 DNA: TGTGCCAGCAGTGAGAACCTCGGGACAGGGGATGGCTACACCTTC
CDR3 protein: CASSENLGTGDGYTF
V gene: TRBV6-1
clone size: .
D gene: TRBD1
J gene: TRBJ1-2

CDR3 DNA: TGTGCCAGCAGCTTAGTGGTCGGGTCCCCAACCGTCTACGAGCAGTACTTC
CDR3 protein: CASSLVVGSPTVYEQYF
V gene: TRBV13
clone size: .
D gene: .
J gene: TRBJ2-7

CDR3 DNA: TGTGCCAGCAGTGCCCGGGGAGCGCTAAGCAATCAGCCCCAGCATTTT
CDR3 protein: CASSARGALSNQPQHF
V gene: TRBV2
clone size: .
D gene: .
J gene: TRBJ1-5

CDR3 DNA: TGTGCCAGCAGCCAAAAGGGAGGGAGGGCCGAGGCCGGGGAGCTGTTTTTT
CDR3 protein: CASSQKGGRAEAGELFF
V gene: TRBV3-1/TRBV3-2
clone size: .
D gene: TRBD2
J gene: TRBJ2-2